One and the same sample provided the 20 T cell receptor beta chains below, sequenced in a study of T cells after yellow fever vaccination. A single record per CDR3 protein comes from TCRdb applying MiXCR to the 5' RACE reads. The table includes about 260,000 distinct CDR3 sequences, 10% to 15% detected once. The sample was CD4+ T cells sorted from PBMCs, taken 45 days after the yellow fever booster vaccination. All receptors come from a man aged 25 to 45 who received the YFV17D yellow fever vaccine.

As to this clonotype: A much larger clone lies a single base off, so this may be a read error. The chain combines TRBV6-1 with TRBJ2-2; D uncertain. CDR1 MNHNS and CDR2 SASEGT come from the germline V gene. V was pared by 10 bases and J by 6 bases, with 15 bases between. This CDR3 is built from 13 residues. The CDR3 loop reads CATHTAGPGELFF. DNA for the CDR3: TGTGCCACTCACACGGCTGGGCCCGGGGAGCTGTTTTTT.

This clonotype occurred a few times. The V gene is TRBV12-3 or TRBV12-4, the J gene TRBJ1-4; D uncertain. The V end was cut by 8 bases, the J end by 0 bases, with 16 bases between. The CDR3 consists of 16 residues. CDR3 DNA sequence: TGTGCCAGCCGGCCGGGAGGCAGTGCAACTAATGAAAAACTGTTTTTT. Its translation is CASRPGGSATNEKLFF.

The chain joins TRBV11-3 to TRBJ2-1, with D maybe TRBD2 (6 bases). Looked up from germline, CDR1 is SGHNT and CDR2 is YENEEA. CDR3 length equals 13 residues. The ends were cut back, 1 base at V and 11 bases at J, with 12 bases in the middle. The CDR3 loop is CASSLAEEGKQFF. CDR3 DNA sequence: TGTGCCAGCAGCTTAGCTGAGGAGGGGAAGCAGTTCTTC.

The chain recombines TRBV10-3 with TRBJ1-5, with 8 bases fitting TRBD1. The V segment lost 3 bases and the J segment 3 bases; nucleotides outside the gene matches: 4. The germline V gene has CDR1 ENHRY and CDR2 SYGVKD. The CDR3 runs 15 residues. CDR3 DNA: TGTGCCATCAGTGACGGGACAGGCATCAATCAGCCCCAGCATTTT. As protein: CAISDGTGINQPQHF.

This clonotype was counted a few times. The V call is TRBV6-2 or TRBV6-3, the J call TRBJ1-1; 8 bases are a match to TRBD1. V dropped 6 bases and J dropped 7; count of bases not matched to a gene: 7. CDR3 length equals 13 residues. Looked up from germline, CDR1 is MNHEY and CDR2 is SVGEGT. The DNA of the CDR3 is TGTGCCAGCAGGACCACAGGGGGAGTTGAAGCTTTCTTT. Its translation is CASRTTGGVEAFF.

This rearrangement joins TRBV20-1 to TRBJ2-5; 16 bases agree with TRBD2. Germline CDR1 is DFQATT and CDR2 is SNEGSKA (reference sequence). The CDR3 spans 17 residues. J gave up 5 bases and V 6 bases, and 12 bases lay outside the gene matches. This CDR3 reads CSARGTSGRGSRETQYF. DNA for the CDR3: TGCAGTGCCCGGGGGACTAGCGGGAGGGGGTCTAGGGAGACCCAGTACTTC.

This clonotype turned up a few times. The rearrangement joins TRBV4-2 to TRBJ2-1; TRBD2 aligns across 10 bases. The CDR3 has 18 amino acids. Germline CDR1 LGHNA, CDR2 YNFKEQ. V shed 0 bases, J shed 7 bases, and the junction held 12 bases outside the gene matches. DNA of the CDR3: TGTGCCAGCAGCCAAGAAACAGCGGGAGGGCCGCTCCTTAATGAGCAGTTCTTC. Its protein product is CASSQETAGGPLLNEQFF.

This chain connects TRBV11-3 to TRBJ2-7, with D perhaps TRBD2 (5 bases). The germline gives CDR1 SGHNT, CDR2 YENEEA. Trimming shortened V by 1 base and J by 3 bases, and 13 bases separated the two germline ends. This CDR3 contains 15 residues. The DNA for the CDR3 is TGTGCCAGCAGCTTAGGTGGCGCGGGTCTCTACGAGCAGTACTTC. This gives the protein CASSLGGAGLYEQYF.

The chain carries TRBV20-1 and TRBJ2-2; weak D call: TRBD1 (5 bases). Germline V gene data show CDR1 as DFQATT and CDR2 as SNEGSKA (reference sequence). This CDR3 region has 14 residues. The V gene lost 3 bases and the J gene lost 0 bases, with 8 bases spanning the gap. The CDR3 coding sequence is TGCAGTGCTAGGGGGCACGCGAACACCGGGGAGCTGTTTTTT. Protein product: CSARGHANTGELFF.

There are many counts of this clonotype. The chain carries TRBV12-3 or TRBV12-4 and TRBJ2-5, with TRBD1 identical over 9 bases. V lost 6 bases, J lost 4 bases, and 9 bases stayed unmatched. This CDR3 region has 15 residues. CDR3 amino acids: CASRYRGLYGETQYF. In DNA form, the CDR3 reads TGTGCCAGCAGATACAGGGGGCTTTATGGAGAGACCCAGTACTTC.

V and J are TRBV10-2 and TRBJ2-1; no firm D call. Germline V CDR1 and CDR2: WSHSY, SAAADI. With 1 base removed from V and 8 bases from J, the gap between germline ends came to 12 bases. This CDR3 contains 14 residues. The CDR3 DNA follows: TGCGCCAGCAGTGAGTGGGGTCCTCGGGATGAGCAGTTCTTC. Encoded protein: CASSEWGPRDEQFF.

The V call is TRBV7-2, the J call TRBJ1-6; no clear D gene. This CDR3 is 16 amino acids long. V was shortened by 5 bases and J by 7 bases, with 18 bases between the two germline ends. CDR1 SGHTA and CDR2 FQGNSA come from the germline V gene. In DNA form, the CDR3 reads TGTGCCAGCAGCCCCGAGACCGGGCAACAGAATTCACCCCTCCACTTT. Its translation: CASSPETGQQNSPLHF.

Only a few counts were recorded for this clonotype. J is TRBJ2-1 and V is TRBV4-2; TRBD2 is a possible D gene (5 bases). CDR3 length: 14 amino acids. V was trimmed by 0 bases and J by 3 bases, leaving 6 bases between them. Per germline, CDR1 LGHNA and CDR2 YNFKEQ. CDR3 amino acids: CASSQDGGYNEQFF. CDR3 nucleotide sequence: TGTGCCAGCAGCCAAGACGGAGGCTACAATGAGCAGTTCTTC.

In this sample, this clonotype turned up a few times. CDR3 in amino acids: CASSPTSGGRETQYF. CDR3 nucleotides: TGCGCCAGCAGCCCAACTAGCGGGGGGAGAGAGACCCAGTACTTC. The gene calls are TRBV5-1 and TRBJ2-5; 12 nucleotides match TRBD2. V lost 4 bases and J lost 4; bases outside the gene matches: 5. Germline assignment: CDR1 SGHRS and CDR2 YFSETQ. This CDR3 comprises 15 residues.

This clonotype has more than one count but fewer than ten. The chain has TRBV6-2 or TRBV6-3 and TRBJ2-7, with 9 bases aligning to TRBD2. The ends lost 10 bases at V and 5 bases at J; junction bases unmatched: 12. Germline V CDR1 and CDR2: MNHEY, SVGEGT. The CDR3 loop spans 14 amino acids. CDR3 residues: CATNPAGGPHEQYF. CDR3 coding DNA: TGTGCCACCAATCCGGCGGGAGGGCCCCACGAGCAGTACTTC.

This clonotype came up many times. The chain recombines TRBV12-3 or TRBV12-4 with TRBJ2-4; 7 bases agree with TRBD1. Trimming removed 7 bases from V and 6 bases from J; junction bases left unmatched: 12. The CDR3 consists of 15 residues. CDR3 region: CASTKGQKEGNIQYF. CDR3 sequence (DNA): TGTGCCAGCACCAAGGGACAGAAAGAAGGAAACATTCAGTACTTC.

Only a few counts were recorded for this clonotype. This chain joins TRBV15 and TRBJ2-5; 7 nucleotides align to TRBD2. Per germline, CDR1 LNHNV and CDR2 YYDKDF (reference sequence). After removal of 5 bases from V and 7 bases from J, the junction contained 13 bases not matched to a gene. The CDR3 extends over 15 amino acids. The CDR3 loop is CATSGELATSGTQYF. The CDR3 coding sequence is TGTGCCACCAGCGGGGAACTAGCGACCTCTGGGACCCAGTACTTC. Full variable domain (missing parts from reference TRBV15 and TRBJ2-5): DAMVIQNPRYQVTQFGKPVTLSCSQTLNHNVMYWYQQKSSQAPKLLFHYYDKDFNNEADTPDNFQSRRPNTSFCFLDIRSPGLGDTAMYLCATSGELATSGTQYFGPGTRLLVL.

This clonotype was counted between two and nine times. This chain connects TRBV20-1 to TRBJ2-3, with 13 bases matching TRBD2. Germline lookup yields CDR1 DFQATT and CDR2 SNEGSKA (reference sequence). The CDR3 is 17 residues long. The V and J ends lost 1 base and 2 bases, in that order; junction bases with no gene match: 6. CDR3 sequence reads: CSARAPGLAGHTDTQYF. The DNA for the CDR3 is TGCAGTGCTAGAGCCCCGGGACTAGCGGGACACACAGATACGCAGTATTTT.

The V and J genes are TRBV6-5 and TRBJ2-1, with TRBD2 matching 9 bases. Per the germline V gene, CDR1 is MNHEY and CDR2 is SVGAGI. Trimming cost V 6 bases and J 4 bases; bases outside gene matches: 10. This CDR3 is 16 amino acids long. As DNA, the CDR3 is TGTGCCAGCAGGCCGTTTCTTGGACTAGCGTACAATGAGCAGTTCTTC. It translates to CASRPFLGLAYNEQFF.

Many counts were recorded for this clonotype. The CDR3 nucleotides are TGTGCCAGCCAACGACCGGGACTAGCGCAAGAGACCCAGTACTTC. This sequence encodes CASQRPGLAQETQYF. V usage is TRBV6-5 and J usage is TRBJ2-5, with TRBD2 matching over 10 bases. The V gene end was trimmed by 8 bases and the J gene end by 2 bases; junction bases not matched to a gene: 8. Per germline, CDR1 MNHEY and CDR2 SVGAGI. The CDR3 extends over 15 amino acids.